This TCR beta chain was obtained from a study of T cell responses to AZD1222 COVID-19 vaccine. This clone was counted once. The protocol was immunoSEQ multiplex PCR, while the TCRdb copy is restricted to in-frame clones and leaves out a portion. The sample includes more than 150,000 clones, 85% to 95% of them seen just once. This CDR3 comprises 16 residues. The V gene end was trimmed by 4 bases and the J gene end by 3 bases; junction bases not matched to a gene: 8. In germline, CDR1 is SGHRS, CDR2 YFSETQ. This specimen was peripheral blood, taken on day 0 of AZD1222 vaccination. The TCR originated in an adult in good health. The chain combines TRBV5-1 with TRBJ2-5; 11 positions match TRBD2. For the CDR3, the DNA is TGCGCCAGCAGCCCGGGACTAGCGGCCATAAAAGAGACCCAGTACTTC. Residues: CASSPGLAAIKETQYF.